Listed below are T cell receptor beta chains from one sample, sequenced in a study of shared clonotypes between healthy human individuals. The assay was immunoSEQ multiplex PCR, and TCRdb's table has in-frame clones only and misses some. The sample lists approximately 2.5 million clones; around 90% were seen once. Sequenced material: naive CD4+ T cells sorted from blood. Receptors originate from a young man in good health. CDR3s include the opening cysteine and the closing phenylalanine or tryptophan. D genes are given only for firm matches. The size of a clone is reported for some rows only, either as once, few or many, or as a class for expanded clones.

TRBJ1-1	NA	TRBV28	NA	TGTGCCAGCACTACCGATCCGAACGGTGAAGCTTTCTTT	CASTTDPNGEAFF
TRBJ2-1	NA	TRBV27	NA	TGTGCCAGCAGATCCAACAGGGCAAGCTCCTACAATGAGCAGTTCTTC	CASRSNRASSYNEQFF
TRBJ1-4	NA	TRBV14	TRBD1	TGTGCCAGCAGCTCCTCGACAGGGACCCGTTCTGAAAAACTGTTTTTT	CASSSSTGTRSEKLFF
TRBJ1-4	NA	TRBV4-3	NA	TGCGCCAGCAGTCTGGGTCTCGGTACAACTAATGAAAAACTGTTTTTT	CASSLGLGTTNEKLFF
TRBJ2-6	NA	TRBV18	NA	TGTGCCAGCTCACTCCCGACATCCTCTGGGGCCAACGTCCTGACTTTC	CASSLPTSSGANVLTF
TRBJ2-1	NA	TRBV6-5	TRBD2	TGTGCCAGCAGAGTTTCTAGCGGGGTATACAATGAGCAGTTCTTC	CASRVSSGVYNEQFF
TRBJ1-6	few	TRBV25-1	NA	TGTGCCAGCAGTGACACAGTGGGCTCACCCCTCCACTTT	CASSDTVGSPLHF
TRBJ2-2	once	TRBV4-3	TRBD2	TGCGCCAGCAGCCAAGGCGGGACTAGCGGATACACCGGGGAGCTGTTTTTT	CASSQGGTSGYTGELFF
TRBJ2-1	once	TRBV10-3	NA	TGTGCCAGCCAAACCTACAATGAGCAGTTCTTC	CASQTYNEQFF
TRBJ2-7	NA	TRBV27	NA	TGTGCCAGCAGTTTAAAAGGGACCGGCGGCTACGAGCAGTACTTC	CASSLKGTGGYEQYF
TRBJ2-3	once	TRBV30	TRBD2	TGTGCCTGGATAAAAGAGACGCTAGCGGGGGGCGGAGATACGCAGTATTTT	CAWIKETLAGGGDTQYF
TRBJ2-1	NA	TRBV6-4	TRBD2	TGTGCCAGCAGTGACATATGGACTAGCGGGAGATTTGTGTTCTTC	CASSDIWTSGRFVFF
TRBJ2-7	NA	TRBV7-9	NA	TGTGCCAGCAGCCCACCCCTACCCCCCCGGGACGGGCGGGACGAGCAGTACTTC	CASSPPLPPRDGRDEQYF